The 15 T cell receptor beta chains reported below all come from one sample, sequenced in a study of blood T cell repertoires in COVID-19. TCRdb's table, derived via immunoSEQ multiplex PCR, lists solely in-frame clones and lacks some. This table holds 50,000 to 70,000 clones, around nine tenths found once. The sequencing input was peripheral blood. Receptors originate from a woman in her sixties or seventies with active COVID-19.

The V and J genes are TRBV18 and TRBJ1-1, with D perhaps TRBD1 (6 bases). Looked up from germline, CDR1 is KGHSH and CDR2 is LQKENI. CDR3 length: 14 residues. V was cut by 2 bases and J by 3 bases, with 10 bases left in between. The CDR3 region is CASSPEAGDTEAFF. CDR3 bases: TGTGCCAGCTCACCAGAAGCAGGGGACACTGAAGCTTTCTTT.

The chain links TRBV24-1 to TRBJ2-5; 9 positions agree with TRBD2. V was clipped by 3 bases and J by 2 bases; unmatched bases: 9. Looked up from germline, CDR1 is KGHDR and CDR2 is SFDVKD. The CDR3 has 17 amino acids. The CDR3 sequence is CATSDQRTSEHQETQYF. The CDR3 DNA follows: TGTGCCACCAGTGATCAACGGACTAGCGAACATCAAGAGACCCAGTACTTC.

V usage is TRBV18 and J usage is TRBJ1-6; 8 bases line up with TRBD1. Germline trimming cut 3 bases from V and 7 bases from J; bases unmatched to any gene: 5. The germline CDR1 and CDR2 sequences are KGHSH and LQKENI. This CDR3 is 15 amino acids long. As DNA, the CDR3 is TGTGCCAGCTCACCTAAGACAGGGGTAAATTCACCCCTCCACTTT. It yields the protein CASSPKTGVNSPLHF.

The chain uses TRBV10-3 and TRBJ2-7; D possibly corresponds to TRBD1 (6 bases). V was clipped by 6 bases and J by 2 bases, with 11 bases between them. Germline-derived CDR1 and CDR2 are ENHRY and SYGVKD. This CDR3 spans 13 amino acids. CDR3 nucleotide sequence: TGTGCCATCAGCACAGGGTCTGCCTACGAGCAGTACTTC. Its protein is CAISTGSAYEQYF.

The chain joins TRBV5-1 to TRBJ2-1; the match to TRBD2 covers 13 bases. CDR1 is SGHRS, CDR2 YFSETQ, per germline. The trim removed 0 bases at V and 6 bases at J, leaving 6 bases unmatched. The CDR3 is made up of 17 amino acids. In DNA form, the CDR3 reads TGCGCCAGCAGCTTGGCGGGCGGACTAGCGGGAGTCAATGAGCAGTTCTTC. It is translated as CASSLAGGLAGVNEQFF.

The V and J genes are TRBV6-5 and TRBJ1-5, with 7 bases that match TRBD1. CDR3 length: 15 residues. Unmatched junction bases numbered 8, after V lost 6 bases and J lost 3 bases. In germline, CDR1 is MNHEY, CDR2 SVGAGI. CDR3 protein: CASRSGGGLNQPQHF. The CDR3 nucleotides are TGTGCCAGCAGGTCGGGAGGGGGCCTCAATCAGCCCCAGCATTTT.

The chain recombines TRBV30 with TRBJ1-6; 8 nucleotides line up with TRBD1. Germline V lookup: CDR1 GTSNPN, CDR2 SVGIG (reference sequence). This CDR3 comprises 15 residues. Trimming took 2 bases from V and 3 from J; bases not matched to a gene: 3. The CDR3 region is CAWSPGTGYNSPLHF. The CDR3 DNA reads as TGTGCCTGGAGTCCCGGGACAGGCTATAATTCACCCCTCCACTTT. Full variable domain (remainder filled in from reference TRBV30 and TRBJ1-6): SQTIHQWPATLVQPVGSPLSLECTVEGTSNPNLYWYRQAAGRGLQLLFYSVGIGQISSEVPQNLSASRPQDRQFILSSKKLLLSDSGFYLCAWSPGTGYNSPLHFGNGTRLTVT.

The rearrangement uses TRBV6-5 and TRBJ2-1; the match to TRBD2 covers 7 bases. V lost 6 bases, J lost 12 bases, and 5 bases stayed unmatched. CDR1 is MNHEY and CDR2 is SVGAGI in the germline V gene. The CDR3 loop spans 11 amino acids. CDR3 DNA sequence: TGTGCCAGCAGGGAGGGGAGGGGGCAGTTCTTC. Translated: CASREGRGQFF.

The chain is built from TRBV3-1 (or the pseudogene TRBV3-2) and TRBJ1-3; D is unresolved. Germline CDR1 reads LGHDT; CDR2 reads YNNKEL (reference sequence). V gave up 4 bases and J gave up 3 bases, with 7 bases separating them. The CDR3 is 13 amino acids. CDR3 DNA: TGTGCCAGCAGCCCGAGTGGTGGAAACACCATATATTTT. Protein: CASSPSGGNTIYF.

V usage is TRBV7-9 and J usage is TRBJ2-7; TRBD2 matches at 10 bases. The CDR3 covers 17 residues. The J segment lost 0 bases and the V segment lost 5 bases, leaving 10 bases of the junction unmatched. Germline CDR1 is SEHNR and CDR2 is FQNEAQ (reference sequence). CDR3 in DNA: TGTGCCAGCAGCGCTACTCCGACTAGCGGGTTCTCCTACGAGCAGTACTTC. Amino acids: CASSATPTSGFSYEQYF. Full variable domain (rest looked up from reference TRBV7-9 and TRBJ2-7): DTGVSQNPRHKITKRGQNVTFRCDPISEHNRLYWYRQTLGQGPEFLTYFQNEAQLEKSRLLSDRFSAERPKGSFSTLEIQRTEQGDSAMYLCASSATPTSGFSYEQYFGPGTRLTVT.

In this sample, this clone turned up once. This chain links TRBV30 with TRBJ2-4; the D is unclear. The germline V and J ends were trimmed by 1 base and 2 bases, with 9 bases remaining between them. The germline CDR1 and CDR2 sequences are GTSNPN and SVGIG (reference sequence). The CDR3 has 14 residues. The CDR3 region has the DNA TGTGCCTGGAGTGGCGGTGCTCCCAAAAACATTCAGTACTTC. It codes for CAWSGGAPKNIQYF.

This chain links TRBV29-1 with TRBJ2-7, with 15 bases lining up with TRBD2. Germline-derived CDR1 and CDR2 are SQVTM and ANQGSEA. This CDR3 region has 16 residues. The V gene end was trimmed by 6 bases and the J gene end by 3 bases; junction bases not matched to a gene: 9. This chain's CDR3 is CSVGTSGRPEDYEQYF. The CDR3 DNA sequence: TGCAGCGTGGGGACTAGCGGGAGGCCGGAGGACTACGAGCAGTACTTC.

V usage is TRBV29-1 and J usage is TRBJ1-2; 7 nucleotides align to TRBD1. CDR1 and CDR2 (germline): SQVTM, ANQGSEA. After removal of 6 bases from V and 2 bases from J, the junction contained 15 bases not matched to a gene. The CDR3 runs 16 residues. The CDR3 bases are TGCAGCGTACCGATGCCCTCTGAGGGGGCCAACTATGGCTACACCTTC. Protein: CSVPMPSEGANYGYTF.

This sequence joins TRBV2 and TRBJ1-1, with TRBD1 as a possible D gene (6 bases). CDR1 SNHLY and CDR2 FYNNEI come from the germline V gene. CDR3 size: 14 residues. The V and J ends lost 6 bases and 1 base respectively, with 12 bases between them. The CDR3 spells CASRPGARNTEAFF. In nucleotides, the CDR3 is TGTGCCAGCAGACCAGGGGCAAGGAACACTGAAGCTTTCTTT. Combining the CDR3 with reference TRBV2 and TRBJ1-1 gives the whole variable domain EPEVTQTPSHQVTQMGQEVILRCVPISNHLYFYWYRQILGQKVEFLVSFYNNEISEKSEIFDDQFSVERPDGSNFTLKIRSTKLEDSAMYFCASRPGARNTEAFFGQGTRLTVV.

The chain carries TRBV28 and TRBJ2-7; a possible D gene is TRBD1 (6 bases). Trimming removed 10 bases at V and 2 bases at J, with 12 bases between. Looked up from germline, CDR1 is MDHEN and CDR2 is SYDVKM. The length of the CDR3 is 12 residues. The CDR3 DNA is TGTGCCAACTTGGACAGAGCCTACGAGCAGTACTTC. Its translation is CANLDRAYEQYF.